This T cell receptor beta chain was sequenced in a study of PD-L1 blockade in urothelial cancer (dated by TCRdb to about 2017). In the study overall: Therapy was started in the mid-2010s for all patients, and atezolizumab 1,200 mg was administered intravenously every 3 weeks. About 85% of the 29 patients were identified as males with urothelial cancer of bladder origin, and a prior smoking history was reported by 18 of 29 patients. Patients had an ECOG performance status of 0 or 1 and had received between 0 and 3 prior chemotherapy regimens. Blood samples were analyzed at two time points: 3 weeks after treatment start (second dose) and 6 weeks after treatment start. Blood samples gave a median of about 150,000 T cells and approximately 80,000 unique TCRs, with a median clonality of about 0.078. The study was an exploratory multi-omic analysis of somatic, immune and clinical correlates of response to PD-L1 blockade with atezolizumab in urothelial cancer. TCR sequencing covered pretreatment tumor samples and matched, serially collected peripheral blood taken before and after atezolizumab treatment. Progression-free survival longer than 6 months counted as durable clinical benefit, and TCR features were additionally tested against both progression-free and overall survival. In the same patients who had TCR sequencing, pretreatment tumors also underwent whole exome sequencing and RNA sequencing. Durable clinical benefit was achieved by nine patients and was not achieved by 20 patients. Around 30 patients had pretreatment blood TCR-seq, some 25 had at least one posttreatment blood collection, and some 25 had tumor TCR-seq.

Each PCR received spiked-in synthetic TCR analog templates so that absolute template abundance could be estimated from read counts. TCRbeta CDR3 regions were amplified from genomic DNA with bias-controlled V and J gene primers using the immunoSEQ assay. Sequencing of rearranged TCRbeta segments was performed at approximately 20X coverage. The authors' pipeline ran thus. Clustering was used to correct sequencing errors, and CDR3s were annotated against IMGT to assign V, D and J genes. Only productive TCRbeta rearrangements were used in downstream analyses, excluding out-of-frame or stop-codon sequences. Clonality was computed as one minus Shannon entropy normalized by the log of the number of unique productive sequences. Clones differing between time points or between blood and tumor were identified by Fisher's exact test with Benjamini-Hochberg correction at adjusted p below 0.01. TCRdb retrieved this table from immuneACCESS and kept in-frame rearrangements only. Not all clones are present; in checked studies, unresolved V genes account for under half, and no reason is known for the remainder. V, J and clone size were drawn from that table, and D and trimming were deduced from the DNA. This sample is represented by about 21,000 clones; around 89% of them were singletons. The ten biggest clones cover about 16% of the sample.

In regard to this clone: Its antigen remains undetermined. Within one base of it there is no much larger clone, and no base qualities were kept.

A total of 25 to 35 patients with locally advanced or metastatic urothelial carcinoma, treated at Memorial Sloan Kettering on a trial protocol, made up the cohort. Peripheral blood mononuclear cells were collected pretreatment and during treatment, at between 1 and 8 total time points per patient. The Qiagen DNeasy Blood extraction kit was used to purify genomic DNA from total PBMCs and from tumor samples. PBMCs were collected pretreatment and during treatment, and were isolated and stored as previously described. The study at large found these results: Improved progression-free and overall survival was associated with having pretreatment peripheral blood TCR clonality below the median. Because the sample size was small (n ≈ 29) and many of the analyses were exploratory, the results are meant to be hypothesis-generating. Patients with durable benefit showed greater expansion of tumor-associated TCR clones in peripheral blood 3 weeks after starting treatment (n of about 21, p = 0.022).

The sequence came from a woman in her sixties with urothelial cancer. The sample was PBMCs, taken around atezolizumab (anti-PD-L1) treatment.

The CDR3 reads CASSERRNEQFF. The nucleotides are TGCGCCAGCAGTGAGCGCAGAAATGAGCAGTTCTTC. The chain joins TRBV10-1 to TRBJ2-1; no D gene is confidently identified. The CDR3 spans 12 residues, from the cysteine through the phenylalanine. Only CDR3 DNA remains: 36 bases, in frame from the first base. V loses 2 bases of germline sequence and J loses 7 bases, and the interval between the two ends is 6 bases. Reading the germline V gene (reference sequence) gives CDR1 WNHNN and CDR2 SYGVQD.